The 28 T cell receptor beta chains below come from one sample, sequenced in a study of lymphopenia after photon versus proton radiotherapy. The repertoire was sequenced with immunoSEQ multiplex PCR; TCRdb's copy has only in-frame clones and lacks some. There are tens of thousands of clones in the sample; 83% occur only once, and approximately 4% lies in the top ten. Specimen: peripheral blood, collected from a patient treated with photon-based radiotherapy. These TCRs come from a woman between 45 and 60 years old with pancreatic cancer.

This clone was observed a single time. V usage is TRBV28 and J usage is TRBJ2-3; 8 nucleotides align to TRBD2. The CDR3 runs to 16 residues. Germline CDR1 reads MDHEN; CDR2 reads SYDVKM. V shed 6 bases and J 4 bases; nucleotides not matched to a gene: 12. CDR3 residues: CASSQSSGRDSDTQYF. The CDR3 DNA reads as TGTGCCAGCAGCCAAAGCAGCGGGAGAGATTCAGATACGCAGTATTTT. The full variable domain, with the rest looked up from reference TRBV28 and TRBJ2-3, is DVKVTQSSRYLVKRTGEKVFLECVQDMDHENMFWYRQDPGLGLRLIYFSYDVKMKEKGDIPEGYSVSREKKERFSLILESASTNQTSMYLCASSQSSGRDSDTQYFGPGTRLTVL.

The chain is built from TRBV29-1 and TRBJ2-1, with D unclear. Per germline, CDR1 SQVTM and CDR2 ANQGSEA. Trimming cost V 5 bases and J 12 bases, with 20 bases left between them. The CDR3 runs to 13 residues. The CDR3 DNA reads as TGCAGCGTTCTCGGGCAGGCTACAATGGTGCAGTTCTTC. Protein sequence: CSVLGQATMVQFF.

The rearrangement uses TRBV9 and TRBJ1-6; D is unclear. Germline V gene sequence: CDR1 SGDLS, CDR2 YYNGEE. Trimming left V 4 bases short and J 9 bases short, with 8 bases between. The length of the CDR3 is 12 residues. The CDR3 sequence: CASSPGSSPLHF. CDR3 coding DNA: TGTGCCAGCAGCCCCGGTAGTTCACCCCTCCACTTT.

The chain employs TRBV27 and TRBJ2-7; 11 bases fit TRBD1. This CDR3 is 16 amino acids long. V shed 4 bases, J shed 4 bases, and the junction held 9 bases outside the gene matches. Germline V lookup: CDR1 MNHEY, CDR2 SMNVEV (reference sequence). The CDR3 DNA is TGTGCCAGCAGTTCGACCTCCGGGACAGGGGGATACGAGCAGTACTTC. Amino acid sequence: CASSSTSGTGGYEQYF.

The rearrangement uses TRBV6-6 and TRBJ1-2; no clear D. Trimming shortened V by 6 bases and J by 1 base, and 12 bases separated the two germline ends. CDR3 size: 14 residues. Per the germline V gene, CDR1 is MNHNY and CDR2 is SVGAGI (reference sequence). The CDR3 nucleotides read TGTGCCAGCAGCTCATACCCTTTTAACTATGGCTACACCTTC. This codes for CASSSYPFNYGYTF.

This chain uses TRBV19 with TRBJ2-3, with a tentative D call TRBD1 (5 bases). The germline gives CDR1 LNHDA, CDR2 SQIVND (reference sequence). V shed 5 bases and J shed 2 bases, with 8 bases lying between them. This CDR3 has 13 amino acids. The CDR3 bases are TGTGCCAGTAGTGACAGACCCACAGATACGCAGTATTTT. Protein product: CASSDRPTDTQYF.

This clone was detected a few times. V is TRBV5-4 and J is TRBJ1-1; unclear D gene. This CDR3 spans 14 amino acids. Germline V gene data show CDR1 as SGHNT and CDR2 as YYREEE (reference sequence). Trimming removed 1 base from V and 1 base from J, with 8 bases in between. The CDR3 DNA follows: TGTGCCAGCAGCTTGAAGGGTAAGAACACTGAAGCTTTCTTT. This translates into CASSLKGKNTEAFF. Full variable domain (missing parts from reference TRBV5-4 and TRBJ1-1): ETGVTQSPTHLIKTRGQQVTLRCSSQSGHNTVSWYQQALGQGPQFIFQYYREEENGRGNFPPRFSGLQFPNYSSELNVNALELDDSALYLCASSLKGKNTEAFFGQGTRLTVV.

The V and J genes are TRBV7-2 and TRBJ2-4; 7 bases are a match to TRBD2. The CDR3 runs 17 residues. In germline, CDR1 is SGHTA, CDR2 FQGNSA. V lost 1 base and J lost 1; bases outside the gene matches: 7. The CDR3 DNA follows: TGTGCCAGCAGCTTAGATGGGGGGGAACGGGCCAAAAACATTCAGTACTTC. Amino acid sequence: CASSLDGGERAKNIQYF.

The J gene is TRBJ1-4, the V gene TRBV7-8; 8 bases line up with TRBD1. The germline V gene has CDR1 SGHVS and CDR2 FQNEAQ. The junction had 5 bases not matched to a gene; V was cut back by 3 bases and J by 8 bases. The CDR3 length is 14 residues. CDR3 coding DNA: TGTGCCAGCAGCTTTCGGCAGGGGGCGGAAAAACTGTTTTTT. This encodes CASSFRQGAEKLFF.

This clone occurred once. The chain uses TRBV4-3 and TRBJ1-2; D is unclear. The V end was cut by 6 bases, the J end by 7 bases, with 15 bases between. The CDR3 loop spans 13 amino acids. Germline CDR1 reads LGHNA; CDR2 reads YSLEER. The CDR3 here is CASSPSGSGGYTF. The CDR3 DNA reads TGCGCCAGCAGTCCCAGCGGCTCGGGTGGCTACACCTTC.

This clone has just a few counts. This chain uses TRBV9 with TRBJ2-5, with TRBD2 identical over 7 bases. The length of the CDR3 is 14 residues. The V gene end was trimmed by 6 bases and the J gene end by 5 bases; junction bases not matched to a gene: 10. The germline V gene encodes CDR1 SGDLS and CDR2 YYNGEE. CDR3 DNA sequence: TGTGCCAGCACCGAAAGCGGGATTGGGGAGACCCAGTACTTC. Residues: CASTESGIGETQYF.

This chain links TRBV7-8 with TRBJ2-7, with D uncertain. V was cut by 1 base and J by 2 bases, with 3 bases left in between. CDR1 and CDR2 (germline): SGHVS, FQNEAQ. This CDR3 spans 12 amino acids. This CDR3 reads CASSLDPYEQYF. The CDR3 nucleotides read TGTGCCAGCAGCTTAGACCCCTACGAGCAGTACTTC.

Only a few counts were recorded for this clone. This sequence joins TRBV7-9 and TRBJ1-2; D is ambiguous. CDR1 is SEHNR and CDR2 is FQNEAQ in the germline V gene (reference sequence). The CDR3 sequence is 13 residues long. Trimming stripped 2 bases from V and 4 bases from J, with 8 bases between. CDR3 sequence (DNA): TGTGCCAGCAGCTTATCACGAGGCTATGGCTACACCTTC. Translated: CASSLSRGYGYTF. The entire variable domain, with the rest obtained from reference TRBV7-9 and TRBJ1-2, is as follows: DTGVSQNPRHKITKRGQNVTFRCDPISEHNRLYWYRQTLGQGPEFLTYFQNEAQLEKSRLLSDRFSAERPKGSFSTLEIQRTEQGDSAMYLCASSLSRGYGYTFGSGTRLTVV.

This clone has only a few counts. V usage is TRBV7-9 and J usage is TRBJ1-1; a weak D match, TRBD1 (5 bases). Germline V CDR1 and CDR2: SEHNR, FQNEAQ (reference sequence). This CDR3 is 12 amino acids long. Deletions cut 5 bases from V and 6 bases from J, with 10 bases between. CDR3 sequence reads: CASSGRDAEAFF. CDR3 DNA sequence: TGTGCCAGCAGCGGCAGGGACGCTGAAGCTTTCTTT.

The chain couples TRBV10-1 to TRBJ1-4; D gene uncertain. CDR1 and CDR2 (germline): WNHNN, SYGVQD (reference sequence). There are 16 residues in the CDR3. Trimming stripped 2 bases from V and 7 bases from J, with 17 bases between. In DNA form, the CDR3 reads TGCGCCAGCAGTGAGCCCCTAATGAGGCACGCTGAAAAACTGTTTTTT. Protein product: CASSEPLMRHAEKLFF.

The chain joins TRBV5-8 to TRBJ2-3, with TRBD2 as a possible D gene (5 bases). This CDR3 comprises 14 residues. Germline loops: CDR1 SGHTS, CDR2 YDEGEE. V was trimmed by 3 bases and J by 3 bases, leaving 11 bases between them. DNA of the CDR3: TGTGCCAGCAGCTCAACCCGGGGAACAGATACGCAGTATTTT. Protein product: CASSSTRGTDTQYF.

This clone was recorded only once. This chain's CDR3 is CASSELQNALYTF. CDR3 DNA sequence: TGTGCCAGCAGTGAGCTACAGAATGCGCTCTACACCTTC. This chain connects TRBV6-1 to TRBJ1-2; D is ambiguous. The germline V and J ends were trimmed by 3 bases and 10 bases, with 15 bases remaining between them. The CDR3 has 13 amino acids. Germline CDR1 and CDR2: MNHNS and SASEGT.

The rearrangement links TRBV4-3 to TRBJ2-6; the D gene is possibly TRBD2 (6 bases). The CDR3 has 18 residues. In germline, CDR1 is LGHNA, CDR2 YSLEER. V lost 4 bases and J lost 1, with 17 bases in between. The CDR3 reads CASSPVTGVSSGANVLTF. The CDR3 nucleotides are TGCGCCAGCAGCCCTGTTACGGGAGTCTCGTCTGGGGCCAACGTCCTGACTTTC.

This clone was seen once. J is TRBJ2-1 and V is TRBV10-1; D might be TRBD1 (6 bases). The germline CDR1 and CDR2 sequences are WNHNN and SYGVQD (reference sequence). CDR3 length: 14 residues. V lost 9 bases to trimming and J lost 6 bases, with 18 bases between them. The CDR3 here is CASTGRAVGNEQFF. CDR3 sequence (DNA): TGCGCCAGTACAGGGCGGGCCGTGGGCAATGAGCAGTTCTTC.

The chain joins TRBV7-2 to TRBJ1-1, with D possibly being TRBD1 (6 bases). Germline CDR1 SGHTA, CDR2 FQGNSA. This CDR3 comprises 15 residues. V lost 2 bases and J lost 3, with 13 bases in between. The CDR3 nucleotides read TGTGCCAGCAGCTTAACAGGGACTGGCGACACTGAAGCTTTCTTT. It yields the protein CASSLTGTGDTEAFF.

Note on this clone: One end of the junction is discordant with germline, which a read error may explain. The CDR3 bases are TGTGCCAGCAGCAGAGGACTAGCGGGAGGCACCGATACGCAGTATTTT. This sequence encodes CASSRGLAGGTDTQYF. The V gene is TRBV7-6, the J gene TRBJ2-3; 14 positions match TRBD2. The CDR3 is 16 residues long. Germline CDR1 SGHVS, CDR2 FNYEAQ.

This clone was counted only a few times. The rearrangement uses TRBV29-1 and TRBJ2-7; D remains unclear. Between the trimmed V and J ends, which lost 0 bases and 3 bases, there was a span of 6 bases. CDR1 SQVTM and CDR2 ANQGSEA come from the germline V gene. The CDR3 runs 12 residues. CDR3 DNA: TGCAGCGTTGAAGATCGAGGCTACGAGCAGTACTTC. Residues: CSVEDRGYEQYF.

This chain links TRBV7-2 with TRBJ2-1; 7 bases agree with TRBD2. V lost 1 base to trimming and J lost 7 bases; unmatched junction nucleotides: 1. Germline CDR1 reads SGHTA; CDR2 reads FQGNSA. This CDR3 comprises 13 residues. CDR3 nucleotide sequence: TGTGCCAGCAGCTTAGTCGGGGGGAATGAGCAGTTCTTC. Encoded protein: CASSLVGGNEQFF. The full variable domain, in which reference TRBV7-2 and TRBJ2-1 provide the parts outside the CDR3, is GAGVSQSPSNKVTEKGKDVELRCDPISGHTALYWYRQSLGQGLEFLIYFQGNSAPDKSGLPSDRFSAERTGGSVSTLTIQRTQQEDSAVYLCASSLVGGNEQFFGPGTRLTVL.

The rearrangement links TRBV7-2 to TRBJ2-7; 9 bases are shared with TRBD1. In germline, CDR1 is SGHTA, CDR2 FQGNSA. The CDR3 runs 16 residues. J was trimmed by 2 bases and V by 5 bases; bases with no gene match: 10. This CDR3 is CASSGSGTGNTYEQYF. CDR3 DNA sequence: TGTGCCAGCAGCGGTTCCGGGACAGGGAACACCTACGAGCAGTACTTC.

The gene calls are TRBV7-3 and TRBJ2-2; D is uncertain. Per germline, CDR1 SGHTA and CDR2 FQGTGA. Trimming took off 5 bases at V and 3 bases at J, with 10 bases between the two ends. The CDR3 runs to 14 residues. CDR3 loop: CASSTRGYTGELFF. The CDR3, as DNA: TGTGCCAGCAGCACTCGAGGATACACCGGGGAGCTGTTTTTT. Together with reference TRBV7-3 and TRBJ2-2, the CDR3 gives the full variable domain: GAGVSQTPSNKVTEKGKYVELRCDPISGHTALYWYRQSLGQGPEFLIYFQGTGAADDSGLPNDRFFAVRPEGSVSTLKIQRTERGDSAVYLCASSTRGYTGELFFGEGSRLTVL.

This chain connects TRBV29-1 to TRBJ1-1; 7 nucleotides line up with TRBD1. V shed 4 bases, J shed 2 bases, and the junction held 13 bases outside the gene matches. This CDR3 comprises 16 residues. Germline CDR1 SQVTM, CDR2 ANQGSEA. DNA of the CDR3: TGCAGCGTTGGACCGAGGATGTGGGACAGCAACACTGAAGCTTTCTTT. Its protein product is CSVGPRMWDSNTEAFF.

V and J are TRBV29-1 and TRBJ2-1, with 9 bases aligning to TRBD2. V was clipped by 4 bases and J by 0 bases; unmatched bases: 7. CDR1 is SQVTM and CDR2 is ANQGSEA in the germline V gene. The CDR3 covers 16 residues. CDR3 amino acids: CSVVGSSGTSYNEQFF. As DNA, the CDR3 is TGCAGCGTTGTTGGGTCTAGCGGGACCTCCTACAATGAGCAGTTCTTC.

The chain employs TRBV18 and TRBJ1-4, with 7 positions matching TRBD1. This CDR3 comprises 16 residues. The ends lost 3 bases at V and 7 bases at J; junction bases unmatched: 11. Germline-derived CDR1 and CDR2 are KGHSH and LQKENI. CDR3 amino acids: CASSPLSGTASEKLFF. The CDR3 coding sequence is TGTGCCAGCTCACCGCTATCGGGGACAGCGAGTGAAAAACTGTTTTTT.